These T cell receptor beta chains were read from a single sample in a study of shared clonotypes between healthy human individuals. Profiled with immunoSEQ multiplex PCR; TCRdb holds only in-frame clones, not every one. Among about 680,000 clones listed, just over 90% were seen once. Sequencing was done on a sample of naive CD8+ T cells sorted from blood. The receptors shown here come from a man under 40 in good health. Both conserved end residues are part of each CDR3. The D gene is left open where the match is weak. A clone size is listed for some rows: how often the clone was seen (once, few, many), or a class if it is expanded.

>few|NA|TRBV29-1|TRBJ2-7
TGCAGCGTTGAAGATATCGGAGTCGAGCAGTACTTC
CSVEDIGVEQYF
>NA|TRBD2|TRBV5-1|TRBJ2-4
TGCGCCAGCAGCTCCGACGCGGGGGGCGGCAAAAACATTCAGTACTTC
CASSSDAGGGKNIQYF
>NA|NA|TRBV4-3|TRBJ2-2
TGCGCCAGCAGCCAAGACAGGGCCACCGGGGAGCTGTTTTTT
CASSQDRATGELFF
>few|NA|TRBV25-1|TRBJ1-2
TGTGCCAGCAGTGAATATGTCGGAGATGGCTACACCTTC
CASSEYVGDGYTF
>NA|NA|TRBV5-6|TRBJ2-7
TGTGCCAGCAGCTTGGCTGGCATCTCCTACGAGCAGTACTTC
CASSLAGISYEQYF
>NA|NA|TRBV6-5|TRBJ1-5
TGTGCCAGCAGCCTTACAGGGTTCAATCAGCCCCAGCATTTT
CASSLTGFNQPQHF
>NA|TRBD2|TRBV19|TRBJ2-2
TGTGCCAGTAGTGTCACTAGCGAACCCGGGGAGCTGTTTTTT
CASSVTSEPGELFF
>NA|NA|TRBV19|TRBJ1-2
TGTGCCAGTAGTATAATACAGGGCGATTCACATGGCTACACCTTC
CASSIIQGDSHGYTF
>NA|TRBD2|TRBV27|TRBJ2-3
TGTGCCAGCAGTCCCTTAGCGGGAGGAAGCACAGATACGCAGTATTTT
CASSPLAGGSTDTQYF
>NA|NA|TRBV7-8|TRBJ2-3
TGTGCCAGCAGCCGACCTACAGATACGCAGTATTTT
CASSRPTDTQYF
>NA|NA|TRBV6-6|TRBJ2-3
TGTGCCAGCAGCACCACCGGGACAGATACGCAGTATTTT
CASSTTGTDTQYF
>NA|NA|TRBV6-6|TRBJ2-7
TGTGCCAGCAGTTACTCTCACGGGGGCAGGGGCGAGCAGTACTTC
CASSYSHGGRGEQYF
>NA|NA|TRBV7-8|TRBJ2-7
TGTGCCAGCAGCTTAGTAGGGGACCGGTCCTACGAGCAGTACTTC
CASSLVGDRSYEQYF
>once|NA|TRBV6-1|TRBJ2-7
TGTGCCAGCAGTGAAGAAGTGGTCCAATTGGGGGAGCAGTACTTC
CASSEEVVQLGEQYF
>NA|NA|TRBV6-1|TRBJ2-7
TGTGCCAGCAGGGACTCTAGAGAGTACGAGCAGTACTTC
CASRDSREYEQYF
>NA|TRBD2|TRBV11-1|TRBJ2-2
TGTGCCAGCAGCTCCCGGACTAGCGATGCCGGGGAGCTGTTTTTT
CASSSRTSDAGELFF
>NA|TRBD2|TRBV27|TRBJ2-1
TGTGCCAGCAGTCGGACTAGCGTTAATGAGCAGTTCTTC
CASSRTSVNEQFF
>NA|TRBD1|TRBV6-5|TRBJ2-5
TGTGCCAGCAGTTACCAGACAGGGGTACAAGAGACCCAGTACTTC
CASSYQTGVQETQYF
>NA|NA|TRBV15|TRBJ2-3
TGTGCCACCAGCAGAGCCCCTCCTGCGGCAGATACGCAGTATTTT
CATSRAPPAADTQYF
>NA|NA|TRBV28|TRBJ2-5
TGTGCCAGCAGTCCACCCGGTGAGGTTGGGACCCAGTACTTC
CASSPPGEVGTQYF
>NA|TRBD1|TRBV6-6|TRBJ1-5
TGTGCCAGCAGTTACTCCGGGGACAGGGGGCTTCAGCCCCAGCATTTT
CASSYSGDRGLQPQHF
>NA|NA|TRBV4-1|TRBJ2-7
TGCGCCAGCAGCCTGACCACAGGGTCGCCCTACGAGCAGTACTTC
CASSLTTGSPYEQYF
>NA|NA|TRBV15|TRBJ2-7
TGTGCCACCAGCAGAGGCTGGGAGCAGTACTTC
CATSRGWEQYF
>once|NA|TRBV13|TRBJ2-1
TGTGCCAGCAGCACCCCCGGGACGGGGGGCGATGAGCAGTTCTTC
CASSTPGTGGDEQFF
>NA|NA|TRBV6-6|TRBJ2-7
TGTGCCAGCAGTTACGGGCAGGGGATCTACGAGCAGTACTTC
CASSYGQGIYEQYF
>NA|NA|TRBV7-8|TRBJ2-7
TGTGCCAGCAGCTTGAGACGGGACTACGAGCAGTACTTC
CASSLRRDYEQYF
>NA|TRBD1|TRBV18|TRBJ1-1
TGTGCCAGCTCACCTGAGGACAGGGTGAACACTGAAGCTTTCTTT
CASSPEDRVNTEAFF
>NA|NA|TRBV11-2|TRBJ2-7
TGTGCCAGCAGCTTAGTGGCTAGCTCCTACGAGCAGTACTTC
CASSLVASSYEQYF
>once|TRBD2|TRBV7-2|TRBJ2-7
TGTGCCAGCAGCTTAGACCAAGGACTAGCGGGAGTCTACGAGCAGTACTTC
CASSLDQGLAGVYEQYF
>NA|NA|TRBV5-5|TRBJ1-1
TGTGCCCGTGGGTCCGAAGCTTTCTTT
CARGSEAFF
>NA|TRBD2|TRBV11-2|TRBJ2-7
TGTGCCAGCAGCGCTGGGACTAGCGGCACCGAGCAGTACTTC
CASSAGTSGTEQYF
>NA|TRBD2|TRBV5-8|TRBJ2-1
TGTGCCAGCAGTCCAAGAACTAGCGGGTACTCCTACAATGAGCAGTTCTTC
CASSPRTSGYSYNEQFF
>NA|NA|TRBV19|TRBJ1-5
TGTGCCACTGATTGGGGTAATCAGCCCCAGCATTTT
CATDWGNQPQHF
>NA|TRBD1|TRBV6-1|TRBJ1-4
TGTGCCAGCAGTGAGTGGACAGGAACTAATGAAAAACTGTTTTTT
CASSEWTGTNEKLFF
>NA|NA|TRBV5-1|TRBJ2-1
TGCGCCAGCGTTATTGGAGGGAGCTCCTACAATGAGCAGTTCTTC
CASVIGGSSYNEQFF
>NA|NA|TRBV4-3|TRBJ2-3
TGCGCCAGCAGCCTAAGAAGGAGCACAGATACGCAGTATTTT
CASSLRRSTDTQYF
>NA|TRBD2|TRBV27|TRBJ2-5
TGTGCCAGCAGTCCCGTTGCGGGAGCGGGAGAGACCCAGTACTTC
CASSPVAGAGETQYF
>NA|NA|TRBV7-9|TRBJ1-1
TGTGCCAGCAGCTTAGCAGGATTGAACACTGAAGCTTTCTTT
CASSLAGLNTEAFF
>NA|NA|TRBV6-1|TRBJ2-1
TGTGCCAGCCTCAGAACCTACAATGAGCAGTTCTTC
CASLRTYNEQFF
>NA|TRBD2|TRBV5-4|TRBJ2-5
TGTGCCAGCAGCCATCCACAAAGGACTAGCGGGAGCCGCGAGACCCAGTACTTC
CASSHPQRTSGSRETQYF
>NA|TRBD2|TRBV11-2|TRBJ2-7
TGTGCCAGCAGCTACTATAGCGGGAACTACGAGCAGTACTTC
CASSYYSGNYEQYF
>NA|TRBD2|TRBV4-1|TRBJ2-1
TGCGCCAGCAGCCAAGACCTCCTGGGACTAGCGGGGGGGGAGTTCTTC
CASSQDLLGLAGGEFF
>many|NA|TRBV7-8|TRBJ2-1
TGTGCCAGCAGCTTAGCTGGGGAGCAGTTCTTC
CASSLAGEQFF
>NA|TRBD2|TRBV11-3|TRBJ2-7
TGTGCCAGCAGCCAAAGGTTGGGGGGAGGGCCCGTCTACGAGCAGTACTTC
CASSQRLGGGPVYEQYF
>NA|NA|TRBV13|TRBJ2-4
TGTGCCAGCAGTAACACACATCAAAACATTCAGTACTTC
CASSNTHQNIQYF
>NA|NA|TRBV10-3|TRBJ2-7
TGTGCCATCAGTGAGTCTGCAGGGGACGCCTACGAGCAGTACTTC
CAISESAGDAYEQYF
>NA|NA|TRBV27|TRBJ1-2
TGTGCCAGCAGTTTATCACGATTTTCAGGGGCCCTGAACTATGGCTACACCTTC
CASSLSRFSGALNYGYTF
>NA|TRBD2|TRBV4-3|TRBJ2-7
TGCGCCAGCAGCCAAGAGCTAGCGGGAGCCTACGAGCAGTACTTC
CASSQELAGAYEQYF